These 24 T cell receptor beta chains originate from one sample sequenced in a study of blood T cell repertoires in COVID-19. TCRdb's table, derived via immunoSEQ multiplex PCR, lists solely in-frame clones and lacks some. The sample contains under 90,000 clones, 70% to 90% of which appear only once. The sample was peripheral blood. Every receptor here comes from a woman between 50 and 59 years old with COVID-19, enrolled during active disease.

This chain links TRBV5-6 with TRBJ1-4; the match to TRBD1 covers 9 bases. The V gene end was trimmed by 5 bases and the J gene end by 7 bases; junction bases not matched to a gene: 6. The CDR3 runs to 14 residues. CDR1 is SGHDT, CDR2 YYEEEE, per germline. CDR3 sequence (DNA): TGTGCCAGCAGACGGACAGGGGAGGGTGAAAAACTGTTTTTT. Amino acids: CASRRTGEGEKLFF. Full variable domain (outside the CDR3, taken from reference TRBV5-6 and TRBJ1-4): DAGVTQSPTHLIKTRGQQVTLRCSPKSGHDTVSWYQQALGQGPQFIFQYYEEEERQRGNFPDRFSGHQFPNYSSELNVNALLLGDSALYLCASRRTGEGEKLFFGSGTQLSVL.

The rearrangement links TRBV18 to TRBJ2-3, with D tentatively TRBD1 (5 bases). CDR3 size: 17 residues. V dropped 2 bases and J dropped 1 base, with 16 bases sitting between them. Germline CDR1 KGHSH, CDR2 LQKENI. The CDR3 DNA reads as TGTGCCAGCTCACCAGGGGCCCATCTACAGGGCACAGATACGCAGTATTTT. This translates into CASSPGAHLQGTDTQYF. The full variable domain, with the rest looked up from reference TRBV18 and TRBJ2-3, is NAGVMQNPRHLVRRRGQEARLRCSPMKGHSHVYWYRQLPEEGLKFMVYLQKENIIDESGMPKERFSAEFPKEGPSILRIQQVVRGDSAAYFCASSPGAHLQGTDTQYFGPGTRLTVL.

In its sample, this clone was seen a few times. CDR3 in amino acids: CASSPLTGRATYEQYF. CDR3 DNA sequence: TGTGCCAGCAGCCCACTAACAGGGAGGGCCACCTACGAGCAGTACTTC. The chain has TRBV7-9 and TRBJ2-7; weak D call: TRBD2 (7 bases). The CDR3 extends over 16 amino acids. Germline assignment: CDR1 SEHNR and CDR2 FQNEAQ (reference sequence). V was cut by 5 bases and J by 2 bases, with 19 bases left in between.

This clone was detected only once. The chain couples TRBV20-1 to TRBJ2-4; D is perhaps TRBD2 (6 bases). Germline-derived CDR1 and CDR2 are DFQATT and SNEGSKA (reference sequence). Trimming took off 3 bases at V and 5 bases at J, with 23 bases between the two ends. The CDR3 spans 17 residues. CDR3 sequence (DNA): TGCAGTGCTAGTGGGGATACCGCGGGGCGGAATGAAAACATTCAGTACTTC. Protein: CSASGDTAGRNENIQYF.

This clone appeared a few times. The chain recombines TRBV30 with TRBJ1-1; the D is unclear. V shed 0 bases and J shed 4 bases, with 12 bases lying between them. Germline V CDR1 and CDR2: GTSNPN, SVGIG (reference sequence). The CDR3 extends over 14 amino acids. Written as DNA, the CDR3 is TGTGCCTGGAGTGTACTCGGAGGACCCACTGAAGCTTTCTTT. This encodes CAWSVLGGPTEAFF.

The genes are TRBV3-1 (or the pseudogene TRBV3-2) and TRBJ2-3; D perhaps matches TRBD2 (5 bases). V shed 1 base and J shed 0 bases, with 20 bases lying between them. This CDR3 has 19 residues. In germline, CDR1 is LGHDT, CDR2 YNNKEL (reference sequence). The CDR3 reads CASSQGGGSYPGSTDTQYF. In nucleotides, the CDR3 is TGTGCCAGCAGCCAAGGGGGTGGCAGCTACCCGGGGAGCACAGATACGCAGTATTTT.

The chain joins TRBV9 to TRBJ1-6; D uncertain. Germline values: CDR1 SGDLS, CDR2 YYNGEE. Trimming removed 0 bases from V and 7 bases from J, with 5 bases in between. This CDR3 is 13 amino acids long. This CDR3 reads CASSVGENSPLHF. The CDR3 DNA reads as TGTGCCAGCAGCGTAGGAGAAAATTCACCCCTCCACTTT.

The chain uses TRBV5-1 and TRBJ2-3; D might be TRBD2 (6 bases). Per germline, CDR1 SGHRS and CDR2 YFSETQ. This CDR3 has 13 residues. V gave up 0 bases and J gave up 5 bases, with 7 bases separating them. CDR3 bases: TGCGCCAGCAGCTTGGCCGGGGGAGATACGCAGTATTTT. It is translated as CASSLAGGDTQYF.

The rearrangement uses TRBV2 and TRBJ2-2, with TRBD2 matching over 11 bases. The germline gives CDR1 SNHLY, CDR2 FYNNEI. This CDR3 contains 15 residues. V was clipped by 6 bases and J by 4 bases; unmatched bases: 4. As DNA, the CDR3 is TGTGCCAGCAGGTCTCTAGCGGGAGGCACCGGGGAGCTGTTTTTT. It yields the protein CASRSLAGGTGELFF.

This chain uses TRBV6-1 with TRBJ2-6; tentatively, D is TRBD1 (5 bases). Deletions cut 0 bases from V and 0 bases from J, with 15 bases between. The CDR3 length is 19 residues. CDR1 and CDR2 (germline): MNHNS, SASEGT. As DNA, the CDR3 is TGTGCCAGCAGTGAAGCAAGGAGACAGTCGTACTCTGGGGCCAACGTCCTGACTTTC. It translates to CASSEARRQSYSGANVLTF.

The V call is TRBV30, the J call TRBJ2-7, with D possibly matching TRBD2 (5 bases). From germline, CDR1 is GTSNPN and CDR2 SVGIG (reference sequence). The CDR3 consists of 11 residues. Trimming left V 0 bases short and J 5 bases short, with 5 bases between. This chain's CDR3 is CAWSVLDEQYF. The DNA of the CDR3 is TGTGCCTGGAGTGTACTAGACGAGCAGTACTTC.

Comment on this clone: Other DNA sequences of this sample code for an identical CDR3. The chain couples TRBV19 to TRBJ2-2; tentative D call: TRBD1 (6 bases). CDR3 length: 16 residues. V was pared by 2 bases and J by 0 bases, with 10 bases between. The germline CDR1 and CDR2 sequences are LNHDA and SQIVND (reference sequence). In DNA form, the CDR3 reads TGTGCCAGTAGTATATTGGGGGCTTCGAACACCGGGGAGCTGTTTTTT. This gives the protein CASSILGASNTGELFF.

This clone was found a few times. This rearrangement joins TRBV11-2 to TRBJ1-5; D not resolved. Trimming removed 2 bases from V and 3 bases from J, with 14 bases in between. The germline V gene encodes CDR1 SGHAT and CDR2 FQNNGV. The CDR3 spans 16 residues. CDR3 residues: CASSLNFAIYNQPQHF. CDR3 in DNA: TGTGCCAGCAGCTTAAATTTCGCAATCTACAATCAGCCCCAGCATTTT.

The chain has TRBV6-5 and TRBJ1-5; D is unresolved. The CDR3 totals 15 residues. Germline loops: CDR1 MNHEY, CDR2 SVGAGI. V was shortened by 6 bases and J by 0 bases, with 12 bases between the two germline ends. CDR3 residues: CASSVGGSSNQPQHF. CDR3 DNA sequence: TGTGCCAGCAGCGTTGGCGGCAGTAGCAATCAGCCCCAGCATTTT.

This clone was detected only once. This chain links TRBV6-1 with TRBJ2-5, with a tentative D call TRBD1 (6 bases). CDR1 MNHNS and CDR2 SASEGT come from the germline V gene. The CDR3 consists of 15 residues. The V and J ends lost 1 base and 1 base respectively, with 10 bases between them. The CDR3, as DNA: TGTGCCAGCAGTGAAGTACGAGGGGGCCAAGAGACCCAGTACTTC. It translates to CASSEVRGGQETQYF.

V gene TRBV18 combines with J gene TRBJ1-2, with D maybe TRBD1 (6 bases). The ends were cut back, 2 bases at V and 3 bases at J, with 13 bases in the middle. Looked up from germline, CDR1 is KGHSH and CDR2 is LQKENI. CDR3 size: 15 residues. CDR3 region: CASSPTPGADYGYTF. The CDR3 DNA reads TGTGCCAGCTCACCAACTCCAGGGGCGGACTATGGCTACACCTTC.

The CDR3 loop reads CASSSSPGTRPEQYF. In DNA, the CDR3 is TGTGCCAGCAGTTCCTCTCCCGGGACTAGACCCGAGCAGTACTTC. The chain recombines TRBV27 with TRBJ2-7; TRBD2 matches at 8 bases. Germline lookup yields CDR1 MNHEY and CDR2 SMNVEV (reference sequence). The length of the CDR3 is 15 residues. J lost 6 bases, V lost 4 bases, and 11 bases had no gene match.

The chain carries TRBV11-2 and TRBJ2-7; 8 bases align to TRBD2. V lost 5 bases to trimming and J lost 5 bases; unmatched junction nucleotides: 11. This CDR3 has 15 amino acids. Germline assignment: CDR1 SGHAT and CDR2 FQNNGV. The CDR3 coding sequence is TGTGCCAGCAGCCCCTTCGGGCTAGCGGGCGACGAGCAGTACTTC. Protein sequence: CASSPFGLAGDEQYF. The full variable domain, with the rest looked up from reference TRBV11-2 and TRBJ2-7, is EAGVAQSPRYKIIEKRQSVAFWCNPISGHATLYWYQQILGQGPKLLIQFQNNGVVDDSQLPKDRFSAERLKGVDSTLKIQPAKLEDSAVYLCASSPFGLAGDEQYFGPGTRLTVT.

V usage is TRBV12-3 or TRBV12-4 and J usage is TRBJ2-5, with no clear D. V lost 2 bases and J 6 bases, leaving 7 bases between the germline ends. This CDR3 comprises 12 residues. CDR3 protein: CASSLFGQTQYF. Here the CDR3 DNA reads TGTGCCAGCAGTTTATTTGGCCAGACCCAGTACTTC.

The chain has TRBV28 and TRBJ2-5, with TRBD1 as a possible D gene (6 bases). Deletions cut 6 bases from V and 3 bases from J, with 17 bases between. Germline V gene sequence: CDR1 MDHEN, CDR2 SYDVKM. The CDR3 consists of 15 residues. CDR3 sequence: CASRGDTLGEETQYF. The CDR3 coding sequence is TGTGCCAGCAGGGGGGACACCCTGGGCGAAGAGACCCAGTACTTC.

The CDR3 DNA is TGTGCCAGCAGCCGTACCGGAGGGGCGGGGGGGGCTTTCTTT. It translates to CASSRTGGAGGAFF. The chain links TRBV7-8 to TRBJ1-1; the D gene is possibly TRBD1 (5 bases). The germline V and J ends were trimmed by 5 bases and 11 bases, with 21 bases remaining between them. Germline V gives CDR1 SGHVS, CDR2 FQNEAQ. The CDR3 loop spans 14 amino acids.

V is TRBV25-1 and J is TRBJ1-1, with D perhaps matching TRBD1 (5 bases). Trimming cost V 0 bases and J 4 bases, with 9 bases left between them. Germline V gene data show CDR1 as MGHDK and CDR2 as SYGVNS. This CDR3 region has 14 residues. CDR3 region: CASSEYGGGTEAFF. The DNA for the CDR3 is TGTGCCAGCAGTGAATACGGGGGTGGCACTGAAGCTTTCTTT.

This sequence joins TRBV1 and TRBJ2-4; the table's D call TRBD2 went unverified against the DNA. TRBV1 is reported as a pseudogene. This CDR3 comprises 17 residues. The CDR3 coding sequence is TGCACCAGCAGCGTAAGAAGGCTAGCGGGAGCCAAAAACATTCAGTACTTC. It encodes CTSSVRRLAGAKNIQYF.

V gene TRBV6-5 combines with J gene TRBJ1-5, with a tentative D call TRBD1 (6 bases). CDR1 and CDR2 (germline): MNHEY, SVGAGI. With 1 base removed from V and 2 bases from J, the gap between germline ends came to 12 bases. The CDR3 spans 16 residues. The CDR3 nucleotides read TGTGCCAGCAGTTACTGGGGGGGGCGCGGCAATCAGCCCCAGCATTTT. Translated: CASSYWGGRGNQPQHF.